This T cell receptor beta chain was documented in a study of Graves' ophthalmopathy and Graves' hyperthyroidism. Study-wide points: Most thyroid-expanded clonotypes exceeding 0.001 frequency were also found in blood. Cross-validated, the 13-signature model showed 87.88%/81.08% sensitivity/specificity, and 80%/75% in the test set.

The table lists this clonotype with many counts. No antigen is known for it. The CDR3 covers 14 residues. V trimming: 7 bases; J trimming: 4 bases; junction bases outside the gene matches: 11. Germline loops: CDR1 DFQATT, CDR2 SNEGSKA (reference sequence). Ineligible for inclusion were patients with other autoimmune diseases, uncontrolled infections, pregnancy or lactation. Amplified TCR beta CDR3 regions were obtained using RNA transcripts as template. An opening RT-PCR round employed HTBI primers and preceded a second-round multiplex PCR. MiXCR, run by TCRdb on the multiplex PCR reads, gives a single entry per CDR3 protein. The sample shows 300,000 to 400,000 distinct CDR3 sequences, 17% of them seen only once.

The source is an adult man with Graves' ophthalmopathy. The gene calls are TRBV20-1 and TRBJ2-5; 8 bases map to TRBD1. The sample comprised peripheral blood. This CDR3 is CSGGPQGDLETQYF. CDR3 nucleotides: TGCAGTGGGGGACCACAGGGGGACTTAGAGACCCAGTACTTC.